Shown below are 3 T cell receptor beta chains from a single sample sequenced in a study of blood T cell repertoires in COVID-19. The assay was immunoSEQ multiplex PCR, and TCRdb's table has in-frame clones only and misses some. The profile shows some 60,000 clones, 82% of them singletons. The sequenced sample was peripheral blood. Receptors originate from a human donor in a cohort sampled during active COVID-19.

The gene calls are TRBV2 and TRBJ2-2; D may be TRBD2 (6 bases). The CDR3 totals 13 residues. Germline CDR1 is SNHLY and CDR2 is FYNNEI. The ends were cut back, 7 bases at V and 4 bases at J, with 10 bases in the middle. Written as DNA, the CDR3 is TGTGCCAGCATGGGGACTTTCACCGGGGAGCTGTTTTTT. Its translation: CASMGTFTGELFF.

The chain recombines TRBV29-1 with TRBJ2-3; 9 bases align to TRBD2. The J segment lost 4 bases and the V segment lost 3 bases, leaving 5 bases of the junction unmatched. Germline V gives CDR1 SQVTM, CDR2 ANQGSEA. The CDR3 contains 14 residues. The CDR3 spells CSVDGGGAADTQYF. The CDR3 DNA sequence: TGCAGCGTTGACGGCGGGGGGGCAGCAGATACGCAGTATTTT.

The genes are TRBV19 and TRBJ2-5; TRBD1 might be the D (5 bases). Trimming removed 2 bases at V and 5 bases at J, with 12 bases between. The CDR3 extends over 14 amino acids. Germline V gene data show CDR1 as LNHDA and CDR2 as SQIVND (reference sequence). The CDR3 spells CASSIQGIDETQYF. The CDR3 region has the DNA TGTGCCAGTAGTATACAGGGAATCGACGAGACCCAGTACTTC.